This TCR beta chain emerged from a study of T cell changes during pregnancy in multiple sclerosis (dated by TCRdb to the late 2010s). Background on the whole study: Changes in the T cell repertoire over the course of pregnancy were examined in this study in women with multiple sclerosis.

Remarks on this clone: Its cognate antigen has yet to be identified. Base quality data are lacking; no much larger clone is found one base away.

The V and J ends are trimmed by 7 bases and 1 base, leaving 17 bases between them. The germline V gene provides CDR1 MDHEN and CDR2 SYDVKM. Including cysteine and phenylalanine, the CDR3 has 15 amino acids. The entry retains the CDR3 DNA only, 45 bases that are in frame from base 1. Libraries were prepared through the immunoSEQ multiplex PCR assay. Held by TCRdb, this immuneACCESS table contains in-frame sequences only and omits some clones. Under half of the omission traces to an unresolved V gene where checked; the cause of the rest is unknown. The sample table records 55,000 or so clones; around 90% of these occur just once. Over 0.45% of the sample comes from the top ten.

This receptor was taken from a female donor with multiple sclerosis, enrolled in a pregnancy study. The starting material was CD4+ T cells from peripheral blood mononuclear cells, obtained in the first trimester of pregnancy. The V gene is TRBV28 and the J gene is TRBJ2-7; TRBD2 could be the D gene, as 7 bases match. The DNA sequence is as follows: TGTGCCAGCAAGGGGGGGAGCGGCTTATCCTACGAGCAGTACTTC. Its coded protein is CASKGGSGLSYEQYF.